The entry below gives a single T cell receptor (beta chain) sequence along with its context. What this receptor recognizes is not known. Base-call qualities are not available, and no considerably larger clone is one nucleotide away. Libraries were built with RT-PCR. Sequencing instrument: Illumina HiSeq 2500. In-frame beta chains were kept once TCRdb had trimmed the public reads at Q25 with fastp and called clones with MiXCR. Rows merge per CDR3 protein into single entries with the most common DNA and genes. In all, the sample holds 700,000 to 900,000 distinct CDR3 sequences, and 20% to 25% of those were seen once. The biggest ten clones account for 10% of the sample. These data are taken from a study of response to subunit inactivated influenza vaccine (dated by TCRdb to 2016 to 2018). In the study overall: The study used deep quantitative T cell receptor repertoire profiling to track responses to a trivalent subunit inactivated influenza vaccine.

Including the terminal cysteine and phenylalanine, the CDR3 comprises 15 residues. Left in the record is the CDR3 DNA by itself, 45 bases read in frame from the first base. Relative to germline, V is missing 6 bases and J is missing 9 bases, with 13 bases of the junction outside any gene match. In the germline V gene (reference sequence), CDR1 corresponds to DFQATT and CDR2 to SNEGSKA. The study at large found these results: It was suggested by the authors that each seasonal influenza vaccination may recruit only a limited number of new T cells.

The material was PBMCs from blood, obtained 5 to 6 days after vaccination. The sequence derives from a man in his forties or fifties who received an inactivated influenza vaccine. Donor details come from another sample of the same person, matched by shared clones. This sequence uses TRBV20-1 and TRBJ2-1; 11 junctional bases match TRBD2. The CDR3 protein sequence reads: CSARRLAGGEAEQFF. The bases read TGCAGTGCAAGACGTCTAGCGGGAGGTGAGGCTGAGCAGTTCTTC.